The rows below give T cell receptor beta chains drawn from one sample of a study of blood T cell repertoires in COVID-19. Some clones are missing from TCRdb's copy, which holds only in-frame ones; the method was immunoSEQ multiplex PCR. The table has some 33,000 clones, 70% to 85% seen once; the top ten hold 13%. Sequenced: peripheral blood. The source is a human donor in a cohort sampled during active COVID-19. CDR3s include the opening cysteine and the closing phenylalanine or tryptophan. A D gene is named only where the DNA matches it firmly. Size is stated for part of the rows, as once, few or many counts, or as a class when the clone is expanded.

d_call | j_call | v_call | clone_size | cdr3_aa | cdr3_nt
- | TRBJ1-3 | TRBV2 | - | CASRDRTRANTIYF | TGTGCCAGCAGGGACAGAACACGGGCTAACACCATATATTTT
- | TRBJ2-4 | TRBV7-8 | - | CASSLRGGGTKNIQYF | TGTGCCAGCAGCTTAAGGGGTGGGGGGACCAAAAACATTCAGTACTTC
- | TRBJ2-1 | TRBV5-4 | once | CASSLSLSSYNEQFF | TGTGCCAGCAGCTTGTCTCTTAGCTCCTACAATGAGCAGTTCTTC
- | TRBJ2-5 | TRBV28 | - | CASSLSAGQETQYF | TGTGCCAGCAGTTTATCGGCAGGACAAGAGACCCAGTACTTC
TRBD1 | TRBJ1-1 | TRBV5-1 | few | CASSPYSSLDGQGPKAFF | TGCGCCAGCAGTCCCTACTCGTCCTTGGACGGACAGGGGCCAAAAGCTTTCTTT
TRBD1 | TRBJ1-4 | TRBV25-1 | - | CASRAPGQGAEKLFF | TGTGCCAGCAGAGCCCCGGGACAGGGGGCTGAAAAACTGTTTTTT
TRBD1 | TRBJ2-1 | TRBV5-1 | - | CASSPTPGTGDNEQFF | TGCGCCAGCAGCCCCACCCCCGGGACAGGTGACAATGAGCAGTTCTTC
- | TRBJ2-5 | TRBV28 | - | CASSGTGTLQETQYF | TGTGCCAGCAGTGGGACCGGGACACTACAAGAGACCCAGTACTTC
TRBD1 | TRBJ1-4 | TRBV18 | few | CASSPQGASGNEKLFF | TGTGCCAGCTCACCCCAGGGGGCGTCGGGTAATGAAAAACTGTTTTTT
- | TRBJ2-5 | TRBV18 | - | CASSAGPYGETQYF | TGTGCCAGCTCAGCAGGGCCATATGGAGAGACCCAGTACTTC
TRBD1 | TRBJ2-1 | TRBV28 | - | CASSRGRRTGGNNEQFF | TGTGCCAGCAGTCGAGGTAGGAGGACAGGGGGAAACAATGAGCAGTTCTTC
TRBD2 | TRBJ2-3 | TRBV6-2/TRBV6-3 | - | CASSFGGAGADTQYF | TGTGCCAGCAGTTTCGGGGGGGCCGGGGCAGATACGCAGTATTTT
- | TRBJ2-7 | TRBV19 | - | CASAAGSTYEQYF | TGTGCCAGTGCGGCGGGGAGTACCTACGAGCAGTACTTC
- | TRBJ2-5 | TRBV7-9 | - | CASSALAHESETQYF | TGTGCCAGCAGCGCCCTAGCGCATGAGTCAGAGACCCAGTACTTC
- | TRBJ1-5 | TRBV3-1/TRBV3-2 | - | CASSQAPVSNQPQHF | TGTGCCAGCAGCCAAGCGCCAGTAAGCAATCAGCCCCAGCATTTT
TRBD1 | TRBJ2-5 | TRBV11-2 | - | CASSRDRGETQYF | TGTGCCAGCAGTCGGGACAGGGGAGAGACCCAGTACTTC
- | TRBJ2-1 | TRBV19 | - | CASMRPDYNEQFF | TGTGCCAGTATGAGGCCAGACTACAATGAGCAGTTCTTC
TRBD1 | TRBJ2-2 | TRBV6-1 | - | CASSAGQGADTGELFF | TGTGCCAGCAGTGCGGGACAGGGGGCTGACACCGGGGAGCTGTTTTTT
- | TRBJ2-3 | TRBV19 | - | CASSIAPGTDTQYF | TGTGCCAGTAGTATAGCCCCGGGCACAGATACGCAGTATTTT
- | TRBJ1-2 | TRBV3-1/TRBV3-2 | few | CASSRRLTPGGYTF | TGTGCCAGCAGCCGAAGACTGACCCCCGGGGGCTACACCTTC
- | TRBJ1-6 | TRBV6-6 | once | CASRFAENSPLHF | TGTGCCAGCAGGTTCGCCGAGAATTCACCCCTCCACTTT
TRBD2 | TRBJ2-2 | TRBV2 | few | CASSPSSGGTGELFF | TGTGCCAGCAGTCCATCTAGCGGGGGGACCGGGGAGCTGTTTTTT
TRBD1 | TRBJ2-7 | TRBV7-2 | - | CASSLRGTGSYEQYF | TGTGCCAGCAGCTTAAGAGGGACAGGATCCTACGAGCAGTACTTC
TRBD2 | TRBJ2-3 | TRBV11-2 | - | CASSPEGAGEWNTQYF | TGTGCCAGCAGCCCAGAAGGGGCGGGGGAATGGAATACGCAGTATTTT
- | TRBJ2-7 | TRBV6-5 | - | CASRSTGSNEQYF | TGTGCCAGCAGGTCTACAGGGTCCAACGAGCAGTACTTC
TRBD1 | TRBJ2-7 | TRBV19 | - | CASSMLGQGSYEQYF | TGTGCCAGTAGTATGCTGGGACAGGGGAGCTACGAGCAGTACTTC
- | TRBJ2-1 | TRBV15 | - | CATSLSTGAQGNEQFF | TGTGCCACCAGTTTAAGCACCGGGGCCCAGGGGAATGAGCAGTTCTTC
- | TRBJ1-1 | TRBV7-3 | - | CASSVGGGRTEAFF | TGTGCCAGCAGTGTTGGGGGTGGGAGGACTGAAGCTTTCTTT
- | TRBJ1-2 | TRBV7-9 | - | CASSLGYTEDYGYTF | TGTGCCAGCAGCTTAGGTTATACAGAAGACTATGGCTACACCTTC
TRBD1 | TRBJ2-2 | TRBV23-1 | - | CASSQSTGGFTGELFF | TGCGCCAGCAGTCAATCTACAGGGGGCTTTACCGGGGAGCTGTTTTTT
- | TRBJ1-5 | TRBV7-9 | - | CASRRGGDDQPQHF | TGTGCCAGCAGACGGGGAGGGGACGATCAGCCCCAGCATTTT
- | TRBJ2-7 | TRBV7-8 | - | CASSLKTGASYEQYF | TGTGCCAGCAGCCTAAAGACAGGCGCAAGTTACGAGCAGTACTTC
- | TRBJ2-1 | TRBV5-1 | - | CASRQGSLNEQFF | TGCGCCAGCAGACAGGGTTCGTTGAATGAGCAGTTCTTC
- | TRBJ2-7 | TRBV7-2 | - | CASSLSGYEQYF | TGTGCCAGCAGCTTATCAGGGTACGAGCAGTACTTC
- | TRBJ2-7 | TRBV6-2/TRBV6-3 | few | CASSRLRDTSYEQYF | TGTGCCAGCAGTCGCCTCCGGGACACATCCTACGAGCAGTACTTC
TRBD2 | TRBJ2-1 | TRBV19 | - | CASSSDRGGTREQFF | TGTGCCAGTAGCTCGGACCGGGGGGGGACTCGGGAGCAGTTCTTC
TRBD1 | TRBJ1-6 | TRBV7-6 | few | CASSQKTGGRSPLHF | TGTGCCAGCAGCCAGAAGACAGGGGGCAGATCACCCCTCCACTTT
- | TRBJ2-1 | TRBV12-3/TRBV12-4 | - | CASVRQQYNEQFF | TGTGCCAGCGTGCGACAGCAATACAATGAGCAGTTCTTC
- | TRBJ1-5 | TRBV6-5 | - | CASSYLFYSNQPQHF | TGTGCCAGCAGTTACCTGTTTTATAGCAATCAGCCCCAGCATTTT
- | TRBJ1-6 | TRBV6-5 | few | CASSTENRESPLHF | TGTGCCAGCAGTACCGAGAACAGGGAATCACCCCTCCACTTT
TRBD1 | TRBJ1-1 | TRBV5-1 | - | CASSPGTGGVKNTEAFF | TGCGCCAGCAGCCCAGGGACAGGGGGTGTGAAGAACACTGAAGCTTTCTTT
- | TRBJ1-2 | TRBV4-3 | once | CASSQEGARQVGYTF | TGCGCCAGCAGCCAAGAGGGGGCTCGGCAGGTCGGCTACACCTTC
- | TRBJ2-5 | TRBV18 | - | CASSNRAEGGETQYF | TGTGCCAGCTCAAACCGGGCCGAAGGCGGGGAGACCCAGTACTTC
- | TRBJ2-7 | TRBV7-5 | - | CARSLVGTESYEQYF | TGTGCCAGAAGCTTAGTGGGGACAGAGTCCTACGAGCAGTACTTC
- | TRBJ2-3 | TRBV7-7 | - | CASSFRGSSTDTQYF | TGTGCCAGCAGCTTTAGGGGGTCTAGCACAGATACGCAGTATTTT
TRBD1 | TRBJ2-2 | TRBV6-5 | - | CASRPGGSTGELFF | TGTGCCAGCAGACCAGGGGGCTCGACCGGGGAGCTGTTTTTT
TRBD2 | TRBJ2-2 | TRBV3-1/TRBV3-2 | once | CASSLLAGSNTGELFF | TGTGCCAGCAGCCTGCTAGCGGGGTCGAACACCGGGGAGCTGTTTTTT
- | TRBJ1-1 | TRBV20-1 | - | CSAGEATEAFF | TGCAGTGCCGGGGAGGCCACTGAAGCTTTCTTT
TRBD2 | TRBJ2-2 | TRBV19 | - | CASSGGLAGAPGELFF | TGTGCCAGTAGTGGGGGACTAGCGGGGGCCCCCGGGGAGCTGTTTTTT
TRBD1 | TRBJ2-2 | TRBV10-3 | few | CATGTGNTGELFF | TGTGCCACCGGGACAGGGAACACCGGGGAGCTGTTTTTT
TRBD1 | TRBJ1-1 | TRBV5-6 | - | CASSLTGTGNTEAFF | TGTGCCAGCAGCCTTACCGGGACAGGGAACACTGAAGCTTTCTTT
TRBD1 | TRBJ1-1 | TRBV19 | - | CASSHRGLTEAFF | TGTGCCAGTAGTCACAGGGGGCTGACTGAAGCTTTCTTT
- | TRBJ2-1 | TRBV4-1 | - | CASSQDLADNEQFF | TGCGCCAGCAGCCAAGATCTTGCGGACAATGAGCAGTTCTTC
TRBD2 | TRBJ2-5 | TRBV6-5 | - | CASSYFRGGSTETQYF | TGTGCCAGCAGTTACTTCCGGGGAGGGAGCACAGAGACCCAGTACTTC
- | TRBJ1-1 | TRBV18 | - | CASSPSTGYTEAFF | TGTGCCAGCTCACCGTCTACAGGGTACACTGAAGCTTTCTTT
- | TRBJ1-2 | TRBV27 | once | CASSLAGREYGYTF | TGTGCCAGCAGTTTAGCGGGACGGGAGTATGGCTACACCTTC
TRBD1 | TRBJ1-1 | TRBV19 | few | CASSRYRGTEAFF | TGTGCCAGTAGTAGGTACAGGGGCACTGAAGCTTTCTTT
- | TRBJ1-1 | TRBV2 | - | CASSAQGGAEAFF | TGTGCCAGCAGTGCGCAGGGAGGCGCTGAAGCTTTCTTT
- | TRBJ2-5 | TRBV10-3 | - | CAISPTPAGHETQYF | TGTGCCATCAGCCCGACCCCCGCGGGGCACGAGACCCAGTACTTC
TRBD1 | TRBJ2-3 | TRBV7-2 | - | CASRPSMTGHTDTQYF | TGTGCCAGCAGACCTAGTATGACAGGGCACACAGATACGCAGTATTTT